This TCR beta chain is drawn from a study of blood T cell repertoires in COVID-19. Background on the study: Sample material is recorded as cDNA or gDNA derived from T cells, B-cell-depleted T cells, or PBMCs.

In germline, CDR1 is LNHDA, CDR2 SQIVND (reference sequence). V lost 3 bases to trimming and J lost 4 bases; unmatched junction nucleotides: 6. The CDR3 extends over 17 amino acids. Per the original data handling: Estimated nucleated cell counts came from reference gene primer amplification. Sequencing was performed with immunoSEQ multiplex PCR; in TCRdb, only in-frame clones are kept and a portion is missing. Clone size and the V and J calls come from that table; the DNA yielded D and trimming. The sample lists 250,000 to 300,000 clones, about 90% occurring once. The gene calls are TRBV19 and TRBJ2-2; 12 bases map to TRBD2. The source material was peripheral blood. The TCR originated in a woman aged 50 to 65 with COVID-19, enrolled during active disease. Written as DNA, the CDR3 is TGTGCCAGTAGTATTGTCGCACTAGCGGGAGGCACCGGGGAGCTGTTTTTT. The encoded protein is CASSIVALAGGTGELFF.